These T cell receptor beta chains were read from a single sample in a study of cytomegalovirus exposure and HLA in healthy donors. Measured with immunoSEQ multiplex PCR; TCRdb has only the in-frame clones, and not every one. In the table there are about 89,000 clones, 70% to 80% of which are singletons. The sequenced material came from PBMCs. The receptors derive from a man aged 25-40 years in good health and CMV-seronegative. Each CDR3 is given with its conserved first and last residue. Fields, in order: J gene, V gene, D gene, clone size, CDR3 DNA, CDR3 protein. The D gene is left open where the match is weak. Some rows have no size entry. The others give once, few or many, or a class for an expanded clone.

j_gene: TRBJ1-2
v_gene: TRBV28
d_gene: -
abundance: -
CDR3nt: TGTGCCAGCAGTTTGGCAGGGATCAATAACTATGGCTACACCTTC
CDR3aa: CASSLAGINNYGYTF

j_gene: TRBJ2-5
v_gene: TRBV7-9
d_gene: TRBD2
abundance: once
CDR3nt: TGTTCCAGCAGCTTACTCCGCGGGAGGTACCAAGAGACCCAGTACTTC
CDR3aa: CSSSLLRGRYQETQYF

j_gene: TRBJ1-1
v_gene: TRBV5-4
d_gene: -
abundance: -
CDR3nt: TGTGCCAGCAGCTTGGATCCACAGGGTAACACTGAAGCTTTCTTT
CDR3aa: CASSLDPQGNTEAFF

j_gene: TRBJ2-3
v_gene: TRBV7-2
d_gene: TRBD2
abundance: -
CDR3nt: TGTGCCAGCAGCTCAGTGACTAGCGGGGCCACAGATACGCAGTATTTT
CDR3aa: CASSSVTSGATDTQYF

j_gene: TRBJ1-2
v_gene: TRBV29-1
d_gene: -
abundance: -
CDR3nt: TGCAGCGTTGAAACGGTTATGAGCAATGGCTACACCTTC
CDR3aa: CSVETVMSNGYTF

j_gene: TRBJ2-7
v_gene: TRBV2
d_gene: TRBD1
abundance: once
CDR3nt: TGTGCCAGCGGGGGACAGGAGTCCTACGAGCAGTACTTC
CDR3aa: CASGGQESYEQYF

j_gene: TRBJ1-1
v_gene: TRBV6-1
d_gene: -
abundance: -
CDR3nt: TGTGCCAGCAGTGAAGTTCGAGGGAACACTGAAGCTTTCTTT
CDR3aa: CASSEVRGNTEAFF

j_gene: TRBJ1-5
v_gene: TRBV4-3
d_gene: -
abundance: -
CDR3nt: TGCGCCAGCAGCCAAGATGGCACTAGCAATCAGCCCCAGCATTTT
CDR3aa: CASSQDGTSNQPQHF

j_gene: TRBJ2-7
v_gene: TRBV7-9
d_gene: -
abundance: -
CDR3nt: TGTGCCAGCACCAGGGAGGAGGGGTCCTACGAGCAGTACTTC
CDR3aa: CASTREEGSYEQYF

j_gene: TRBJ2-7
v_gene: TRBV6-5
d_gene: TRBD2
abundance: -
CDR3nt: TGTGCCAGCAGTTACTCGATAGCGGGGGTCTACGAGCAGTACTTC
CDR3aa: CASSYSIAGVYEQYF

j_gene: TRBJ1-6
v_gene: TRBV30
d_gene: TRBD1
abundance: few
CDR3nt: TGTGCCTGGACCGGGACAGGAAGCTCACCCCTCCACTTT
CDR3aa: CAWTGTGSSPLHF

j_gene: TRBJ2-1
v_gene: TRBV9
d_gene: TRBD2
abundance: -
CDR3nt: TGTGCCAGCAGCGCCGACCCTAGCGGGAGGTACAATGAGCAGTTCTTC
CDR3aa: CASSADPSGRYNEQFF

j_gene: TRBJ2-5
v_gene: TRBV29-1
d_gene: -
abundance: -
CDR3nt: TGCAGCGTTGGCAGGGGAGAGACCCAGTACTTC
CDR3aa: CSVGRGETQYF

j_gene: TRBJ1-6
v_gene: TRBV30
d_gene: TRBD1
abundance: once
CDR3nt: TGTGCCTGGAGACTTGTAACAGGGGGTAGTTCACCCCTCCACTTT
CDR3aa: CAWRLVTGGSSPLHF

j_gene: TRBJ1-2
v_gene: TRBV7-6
d_gene: TRBD1
abundance: -
CDR3nt: TGTGCCAGCAGCTCCAACGCAGGGGGATGGGGAGGCTACACCTTC
CDR3aa: CASSSNAGGWGGYTF

j_gene: TRBJ2-3
v_gene: TRBV6-5
d_gene: -
abundance: -
CDR3nt: TGTGGCAGTGCCCCAGCGCGACCCGGCGGAGATACGCAGTATTTT
CDR3aa: CGSAPARPGGDTQYF

j_gene: TRBJ1-2
v_gene: TRBV11-2
d_gene: -
abundance: -
CDR3nt: TGTGCCAGCAGCATATCCCTGACGGGGGATGGCTACACCTTC
CDR3aa: CASSISLTGDGYTF

j_gene: TRBJ2-3
v_gene: TRBV5-4
d_gene: -
abundance: -
CDR3nt: TGTGCCAGCAGCTTAGGGGGAGGGGGGAATACGCAGTATTTT
CDR3aa: CASSLGGGGNTQYF

j_gene: TRBJ1-1
v_gene: TRBV2
d_gene: TRBD1
abundance: -
CDR3nt: TGTGCCAGCAGTGAAGCCCAGACAGGGGCTAGGAACACTGAAGCTTTCTTT
CDR3aa: CASSEAQTGARNTEAFF

j_gene: TRBJ2-1
v_gene: TRBV6-5
d_gene: TRBD2
abundance: -
CDR3nt: TGTGCCAGCAGTTACTTCCCGGGAGGTACCTACAATGAGCAGTTCTTC
CDR3aa: CASSYFPGGTYNEQFF

j_gene: TRBJ1-3
v_gene: TRBV7-9
d_gene: -
abundance: once
CDR3nt: TGTGCCAGCAGCTTGAGGCACAGGGAGAATGGAAACACCATATATTTT
CDR3aa: CASSLRHRENGNTIYF

j_gene: TRBJ2-3
v_gene: TRBV5-1
d_gene: TRBD1
abundance: -
CDR3nt: TGCGCCAGCAGCCCGGAGGACAGGGGGCCCTCAGATACGCAGTATTTT
CDR3aa: CASSPEDRGPSDTQYF

j_gene: TRBJ2-2
v_gene: TRBV4-3
d_gene: TRBD1
abundance: -
CDR3nt: TGCGCCAGCAGCCAAGATTTATTAGGGACAGGGGGCACCGGGGAGCTGTTTTTT
CDR3aa: CASSQDLLGTGGTGELFF

j_gene: TRBJ1-2
v_gene: TRBV10-2
d_gene: TRBD1
abundance: -
CDR3nt: TGCGCCAGTGGACAGGAGGCTAACTATGGCTACACCTTC
CDR3aa: CASGQEANYGYTF

j_gene: TRBJ2-3
v_gene: TRBV10-2
d_gene: TRBD2
abundance: few
CDR3nt: TGCGCCAGCAGTGAAAGGGTAGCGGGGACAGATACGCAGTATTTT
CDR3aa: CASSERVAGTDTQYF

j_gene: TRBJ2-3
v_gene: TRBV7-2
d_gene: TRBD2
abundance: -
CDR3nt: TGTGCCAGCAGCTCCGTCCCGGGACTAGTTGCAGATACGCAGTATTTT
CDR3aa: CASSSVPGLVADTQYF

j_gene: TRBJ1-1
v_gene: TRBV7-9
d_gene: -
abundance: -
CDR3nt: TGTGCCAGCAGCGGAGGGCAGATCCTGAACACTGAAGCTTTCTTT
CDR3aa: CASSGGQILNTEAFF

j_gene: TRBJ2-7
v_gene: TRBV4-1
d_gene: TRBD1
abundance: few
CDR3nt: TGCGCCAGCAGCCAAGATGGCGCAGGGGGCGTTTACGAGCAGTACTTC
CDR3aa: CASSQDGAGGVYEQYF

j_gene: TRBJ1-2
v_gene: TRBV27
d_gene: -
abundance: -
CDR3nt: TGTGCCAGCAGTTTATCGCCCAGGTATGGCTACACCTTC
CDR3aa: CASSLSPRYGYTF

j_gene: TRBJ2-3
v_gene: TRBV10-3
d_gene: TRBD2
abundance: -
CDR3nt: TGTGCCATCAGACGGCCGCTAGCGGACGGCACAGATACGCAGTATTTT
CDR3aa: CAIRRPLADGTDTQYF

j_gene: TRBJ2-4
v_gene: TRBV30
d_gene: TRBD1
abundance: -
CDR3nt: TGTGCCTGCCGGGACAGGGGGCCAGTAAATAGACAAATTCAGTACTTC
CDR3aa: CACRDRGPVNRQIQYF

j_gene: TRBJ1-1
v_gene: TRBV15
d_gene: -
abundance: few
CDR3nt: TGTGCCACCAGCAGAGATCTGGGCGAGACTGAAGCTTTCTTT
CDR3aa: CATSRDLGETEAFF

j_gene: TRBJ1-2
v_gene: TRBV10-3
d_gene: -
abundance: -
CDR3nt: TGTGCCTCCTCGGGCGGAGGGAAACTCCCCTATGGCTACACCTTC
CDR3aa: CASSGGGKLPYGYTF

j_gene: TRBJ1-1
v_gene: TRBV11-2
d_gene: -
abundance: few
CDR3nt: TGTGCCAGCAGCTTAGGCTCTCCACCACCGGTTGCTGAAGCTTTCTTT
CDR3aa: CASSLGSPPPVAEAFF

j_gene: TRBJ2-1
v_gene: TRBV6-6
d_gene: TRBD2
abundance: few
CDR3nt: TGTGCCAGCAGGGGGACTAGCGGGAGGGCCGGCGAGCAGTTCTTC
CDR3aa: CASRGTSGRAGEQFF

j_gene: TRBJ2-2
v_gene: TRBV7-6
d_gene: TRBD2
abundance: -
CDR3nt: TGTGCCAGCAGCTTAGGGGGTCCGAGACTAGCGGACACCGGGGAGCTGTTTTTT
CDR3aa: CASSLGGPRLADTGELFF

j_gene: TRBJ2-3
v_gene: TRBV9
d_gene: -
abundance: -
CDR3nt: TGTGCCAGCAGCCCCCTTTGGGACTTACGTCGGGGCGATACGCAGTATTTT
CDR3aa: CASSPLWDLRRGDTQYF

j_gene: TRBJ1-2
v_gene: TRBV6-5
d_gene: -
abundance: -
CDR3nt: TGTGCCAGCAGTGCAACTCGCTTCTATGGCTACACCTTC
CDR3aa: CASSATRFYGYTF